This TCR beta chain was sequenced in a study of cytomegalovirus exposure and HLA in healthy donors. In nominal health when sampled, donors likely had unrecorded immune exposures nonetheless. Study-level findings and limits: As a later analysis showed, several of the most significant clusters appeared to be linked to common viral pathogens.

The primer mix had 60 Vbeta and 13 Jbeta primers. The data were produced by immunoSEQ multiplex PCR, yet TCRdb's version contains in-frame clones alone and is incomplete. Of about 160,000 clones in the sample, 65% to 80% were seen once. CDR1 and CDR2 (germline): SEHNR, FQNEAQ (reference sequence). This CDR3 region has 16 residues. V was clipped by 4 bases and J by 8 bases; unmatched bases: 15. Notes on this clone: The antigen is not known.

The clonotype comes from a middle-aged man in good health and CMV-seronegative. The sample comprised PBMCs. The V gene is TRBV7-9, the J gene TRBJ2-3, with 7 bases identical to TRBD2. CDR3 DNA sequence: TGTGCCAGCAGCTGGACCGAGCGGGGAGAGATCATTACGCAGTATTTT. Amino acid sequence: CASSWTERGEIITQYF. Based on the CDR3 plus reference TRBV7-9 and TRBJ2-3, the full variable domain is DTGVSQNPRHKITKRGQNVTFRCDPISEHNRLYWYRQTLGQGPEFLTYFQNEAQLEKSRLLSDRFSAERPKGSFSTLEIQRTEQGDSAMYLCASSWTERGEIITQYFGPGTRLTVL.